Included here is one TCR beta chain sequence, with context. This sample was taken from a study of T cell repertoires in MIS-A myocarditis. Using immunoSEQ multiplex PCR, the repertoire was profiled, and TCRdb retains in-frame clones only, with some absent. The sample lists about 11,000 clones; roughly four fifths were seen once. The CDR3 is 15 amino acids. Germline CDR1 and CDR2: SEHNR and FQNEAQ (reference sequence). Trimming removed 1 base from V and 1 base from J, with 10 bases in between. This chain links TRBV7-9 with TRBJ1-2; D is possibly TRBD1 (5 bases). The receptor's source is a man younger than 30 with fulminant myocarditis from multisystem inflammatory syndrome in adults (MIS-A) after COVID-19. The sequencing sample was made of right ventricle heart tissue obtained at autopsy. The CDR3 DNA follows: TGTGCCAGCAGCTTAGATCAGGGTTTTAACTATGGCTACACCTTC. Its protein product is CASSLDQGFNYGYTF.